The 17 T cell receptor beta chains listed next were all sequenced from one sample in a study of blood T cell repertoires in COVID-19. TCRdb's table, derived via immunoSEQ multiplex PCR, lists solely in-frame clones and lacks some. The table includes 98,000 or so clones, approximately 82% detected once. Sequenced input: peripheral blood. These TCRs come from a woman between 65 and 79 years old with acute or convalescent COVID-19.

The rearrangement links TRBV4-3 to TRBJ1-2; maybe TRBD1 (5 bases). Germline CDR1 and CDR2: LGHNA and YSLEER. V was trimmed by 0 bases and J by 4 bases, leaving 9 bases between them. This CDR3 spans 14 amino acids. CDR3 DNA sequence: TGCGCCAGCAGCCAAGATAGGGGCCTCTATGGCTACACCTTC. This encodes CASSQDRGLYGYTF.

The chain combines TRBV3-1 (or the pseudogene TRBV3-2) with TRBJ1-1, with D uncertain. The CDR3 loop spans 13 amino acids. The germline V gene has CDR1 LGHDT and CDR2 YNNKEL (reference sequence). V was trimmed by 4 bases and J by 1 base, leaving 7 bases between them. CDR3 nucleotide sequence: TGTGCCAGCAGCCTCGGGAGGAACACTGAAGCTTTCTTT. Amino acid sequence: CASSLGRNTEAFF.

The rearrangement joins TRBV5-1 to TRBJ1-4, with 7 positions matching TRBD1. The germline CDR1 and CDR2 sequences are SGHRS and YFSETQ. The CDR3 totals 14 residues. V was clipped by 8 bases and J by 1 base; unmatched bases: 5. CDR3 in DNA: TGCGCCAGTCACGGACAGGTAACTAATGAAAAACTGTTTTTT. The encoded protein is CASHGQVTNEKLFF.

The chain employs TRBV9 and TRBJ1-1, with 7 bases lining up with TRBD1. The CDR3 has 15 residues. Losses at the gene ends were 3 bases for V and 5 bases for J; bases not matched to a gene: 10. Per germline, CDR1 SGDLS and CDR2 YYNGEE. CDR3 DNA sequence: TGTGCCAGCAGCGCCGAGACAGGGATGAGGACTGAAGCTTTCTTT. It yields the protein CASSAETGMRTEAFF.

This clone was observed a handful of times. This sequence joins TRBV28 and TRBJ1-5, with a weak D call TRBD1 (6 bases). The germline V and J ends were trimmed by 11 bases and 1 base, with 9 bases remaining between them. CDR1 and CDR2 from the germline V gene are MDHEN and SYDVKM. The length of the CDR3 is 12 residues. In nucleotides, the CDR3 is TGTGCCGAGCAGGGGAGCAATCAGCCCCAGCATTTT. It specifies CAEQGSNQPQHF.

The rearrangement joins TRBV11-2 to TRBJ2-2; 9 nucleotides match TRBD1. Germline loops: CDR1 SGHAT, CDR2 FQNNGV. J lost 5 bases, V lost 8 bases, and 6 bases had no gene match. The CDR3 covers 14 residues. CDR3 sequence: CASQGQGRTGELFF. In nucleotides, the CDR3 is TGTGCCAGCCAGGGACAGGGTAGGACCGGGGAGCTGTTTTTT.

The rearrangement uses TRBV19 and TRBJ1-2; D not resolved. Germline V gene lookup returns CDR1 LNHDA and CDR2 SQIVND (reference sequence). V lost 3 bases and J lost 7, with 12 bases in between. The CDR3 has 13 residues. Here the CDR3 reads CASSIGARRGYTF. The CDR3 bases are TGTGCCAGTAGTATCGGAGCCAGACGTGGCTACACCTTC.

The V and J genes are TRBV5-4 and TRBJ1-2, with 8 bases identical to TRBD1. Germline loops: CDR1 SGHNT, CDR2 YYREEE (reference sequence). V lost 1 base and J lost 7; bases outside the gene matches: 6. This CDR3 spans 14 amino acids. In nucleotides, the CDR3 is TGTGCCAGCAGCTTGCTACAGGGGGTCAGTGGCTACACCTTC. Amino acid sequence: CASSLLQGVSGYTF.

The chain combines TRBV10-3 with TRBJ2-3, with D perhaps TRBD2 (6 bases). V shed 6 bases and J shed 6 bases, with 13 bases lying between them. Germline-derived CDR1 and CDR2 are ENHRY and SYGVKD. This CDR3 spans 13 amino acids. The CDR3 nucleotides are TGTGCCATCAGGGAAAGTAGCGGCGATACGCAGTATTTT. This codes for CAIRESSGDTQYF.

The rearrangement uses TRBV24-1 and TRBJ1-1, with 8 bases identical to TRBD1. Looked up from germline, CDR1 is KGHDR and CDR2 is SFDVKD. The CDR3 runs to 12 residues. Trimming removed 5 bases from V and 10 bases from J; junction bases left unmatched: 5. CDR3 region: CATSAGQGSAFF. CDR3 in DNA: TGTGCCACCAGTGCCGGACAGGGTTCAGCTTTCTTT.

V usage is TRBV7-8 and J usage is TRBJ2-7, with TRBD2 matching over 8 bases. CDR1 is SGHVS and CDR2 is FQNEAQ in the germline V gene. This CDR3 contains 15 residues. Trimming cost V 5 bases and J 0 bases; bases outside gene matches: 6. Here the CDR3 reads CASSIGGGTSYEQYV. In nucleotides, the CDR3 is TGTGCCAGCAGCATTGGCGGGGGGACCTCCTACGAGCAGTACGTC.

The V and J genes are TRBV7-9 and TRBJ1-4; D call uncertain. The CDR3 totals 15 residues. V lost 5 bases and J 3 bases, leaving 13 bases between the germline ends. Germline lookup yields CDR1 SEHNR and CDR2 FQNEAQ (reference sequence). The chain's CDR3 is CASSTTAGANEKLFF. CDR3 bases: TGTGCCAGCAGCACCACTGCGGGCGCTAATGAAAAACTGTTTTTT.

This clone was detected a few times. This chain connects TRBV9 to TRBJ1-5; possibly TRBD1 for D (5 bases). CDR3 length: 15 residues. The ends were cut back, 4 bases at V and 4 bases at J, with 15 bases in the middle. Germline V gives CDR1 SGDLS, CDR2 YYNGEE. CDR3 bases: TGTGCCAGCAGCCTCGGAGGGACCGGTAATCAGCCCCAGCATTTT. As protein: CASSLGGTGNQPQHF.

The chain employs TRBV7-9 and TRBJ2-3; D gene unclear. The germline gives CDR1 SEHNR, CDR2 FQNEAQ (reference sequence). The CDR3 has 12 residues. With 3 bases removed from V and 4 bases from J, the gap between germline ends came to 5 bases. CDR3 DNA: TGTGCCAGCAGCTTTTTAGCAGATACGCAGTATTTT. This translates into CASSFLADTQYF.

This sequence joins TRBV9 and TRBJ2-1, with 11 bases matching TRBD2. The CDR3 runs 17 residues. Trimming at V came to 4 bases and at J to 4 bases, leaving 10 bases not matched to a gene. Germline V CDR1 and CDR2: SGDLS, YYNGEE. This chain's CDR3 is CASSPGTSGLPYNEQFF. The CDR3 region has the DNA TGTGCCAGCAGCCCAGGGACTAGCGGACTTCCTTACAATGAGCAGTTCTTC.

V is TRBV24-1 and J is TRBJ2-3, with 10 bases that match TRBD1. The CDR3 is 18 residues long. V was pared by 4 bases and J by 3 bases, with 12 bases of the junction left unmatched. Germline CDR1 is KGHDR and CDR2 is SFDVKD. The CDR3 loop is CATSERPGQGFRTDTQYF. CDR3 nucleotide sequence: TGTGCCACCAGTGAGAGGCCGGGACAGGGGTTCAGGACAGATACGCAGTATTTT.

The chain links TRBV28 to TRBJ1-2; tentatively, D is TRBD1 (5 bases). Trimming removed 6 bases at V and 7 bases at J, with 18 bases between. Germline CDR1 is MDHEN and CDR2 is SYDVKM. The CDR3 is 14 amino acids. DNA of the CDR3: TGTGCCAGCAGCTCCGCAGGACACTCCCGTGGCTACACCTTC. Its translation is CASSSAGHSRGYTF.